This T cell receptor (beta chain) was sequenced in a study of blood T cells in healthy people across ages. Then a second PCR, running roughly 7 to 11 cycles, was carried out with a sample-barcoded 5' primer and a J-beta primer mix. One entry per CDR3 protein results from TCRdb running MiXCR on the 5' RACE reads. The data contain 700,000 to 1,000,000 distinct CDR3 sequences, approximately 44% of them singletons. For this clonotype: The antigen remains unidentified.

Study results and limitations: It was not known whether donors were CMV positive (a possible confounder of expanded clonotype changes).

The CDR3 has 14 residues. CDR1 is SNHLY, CDR2 FYNNEI, per germline. Trimming took off 8 bases at V and 1 base at J, with 14 bases between the two ends. The rearrangement links TRBV2 to TRBJ1-2, with unresolved D. The specimen was blood. This clonotype originated in a man in his 60s in good health. In nucleotides, the CDR3 is TGTGCCAGCGTCCGTACAGAAAATAACTATGGCTACACCTTC. Protein product: CASVRTENNYGYTF.